The clone carrying this TCR beta chain was found a few times. Antigen: not known. The data belong to a study of cytomegalovirus exposure and HLA in healthy donors. Study-wide context: In an earlier analysis, 90 million to 130 million unique TCR beta sequences were found from approximately 170 million T cells. Broader study findings: About 90% or about 30% of the time was how often most TCR beta V segments were productive, according to an earlier analysis.

PCR was performed using 60 Vbeta and 13 Jbeta primers. Using immunoSEQ multiplex PCR, the repertoire was profiled, and TCRdb retains in-frame clones only, with some absent. In the table there are nearly 110,000 clones, less than 85% of which are singletons. The V gene end was trimmed by 7 bases and the J gene end by 2 bases; junction bases not matched to a gene: 2. The CDR3 sequence is 13 residues long. Germline V lookup: CDR1 SQVTM, CDR2 ANQGSEA. The receptor comes from a man aged 55 to 69 in good health and CMV-seronegative. What was sequenced was PBMCs. V gene TRBV29-1 combines with J gene TRBJ2-1, with 10 bases identical to TRBD1. CDR3 nucleotides: TGCAGCGGGGGGACAGGGGCCTACAATGAGCAGTTCTTC. Translated: CSGGTGAYNEQFF.